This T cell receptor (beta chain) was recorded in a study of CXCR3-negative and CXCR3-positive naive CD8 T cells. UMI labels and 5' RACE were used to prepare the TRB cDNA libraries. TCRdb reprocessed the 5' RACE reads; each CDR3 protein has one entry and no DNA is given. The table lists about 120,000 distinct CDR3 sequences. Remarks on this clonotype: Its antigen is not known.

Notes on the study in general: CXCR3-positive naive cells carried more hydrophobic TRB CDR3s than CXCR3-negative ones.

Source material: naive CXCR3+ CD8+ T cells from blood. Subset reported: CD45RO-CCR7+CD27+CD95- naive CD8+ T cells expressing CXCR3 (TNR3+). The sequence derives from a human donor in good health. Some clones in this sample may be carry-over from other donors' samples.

The CDR3 protein is CASSVGGSGTRSTGANVLTF. The chain couples TRBV9 to TRBJ2-6; TCRdb returns TRBD1, unconfirmable since there is no DNA. The CDR3 covers 20 residues. The V gene's germline CDR1 is SGDLS and CDR2 YYNGEE.